This is a list of T cell receptor beta chains from one sample in a study of blood T cell repertoires in COVID-19. Generated by immunoSEQ multiplex PCR, the TCRdb table keeps only in-frame clones and is missing some. The table has about 9,000 clones, roughly 80% seen once. The specimen sequenced was peripheral blood. Receptors were obtained from a human donor in a cohort sampled during active COVID-19. Both conserved end residues are part of each CDR3. D genes are given only for firm matches. Clone size appears in some rows only: once, few, many, or a class for an expanded clone.

CDR3 protein: CASSLDGTPSYEQYF
CDR3 DNA: TGTGCCAGCAGCTTAGATGGTACACCCTCCTACGAGCAGTACTTC
clone size: .
J gene: TRBJ2-7
V gene: TRBV7-2
D gene: .

CDR3 protein: CAWSRDRGNQPQHF
CDR3 DNA: TGTGCCTGGAGTAGGGACAGGGGAAATCAGCCCCAGCATTTT
clone size: .
J gene: TRBJ1-5
V gene: TRBV30
D gene: TRBD1

CDR3 protein: CASSSERAAVWKQYF
CDR3 DNA: TGTGCCAGCAGCTCGGAGAGGGCCGCAGTGTGGAAGCAGTACTTC
clone size: .
J gene: TRBJ2-7
V gene: TRBV5-8
D gene: .

CDR3 protein: CASSSRDSFNEKLFF
CDR3 DNA: TGTGCCAGCAGCTCCCGGGACAGCTTTAATGAAAAACTGTTTTTT
clone size: once
J gene: TRBJ1-4
V gene: TRBV7-2
D gene: TRBD1

CDR3 protein: CASRGDRMNTEAFF
CDR3 DNA: TGTGCCAGCAGGGGGGACAGGATGAACACTGAAGCTTTCTTT
clone size: .
J gene: TRBJ1-1
V gene: TRBV27
D gene: TRBD1

CDR3 protein: CASSTQASVNTEAFF
CDR3 DNA: TGTGCCAGCAGTACACAGGCGTCGGTGAACACTGAAGCTTTCTTT
clone size: .
J gene: TRBJ1-1
V gene: TRBV2
D gene: .

CDR3 protein: CASSGRRTSSGQETQYF
CDR3 DNA: TGTGCCAGTAGTGGCCGCCGGACTAGCAGCGGGCAAGAGACCCAGTACTTC
clone size: .
J gene: TRBJ2-5
V gene: TRBV19
D gene: TRBD2

CDR3 protein: CASSLGRGSNQPQHF
CDR3 DNA: TGTGCCAGCAGTTTAGGGCGGGGTAGCAATCAGCCCCAGCATTTT
clone size: .
J gene: TRBJ1-5
V gene: TRBV28
D gene: .

CDR3 protein: CASSPALGQPYEQYF
CDR3 DNA: TGTGCCAGCAGCCCTGCTCTGGGACAGCCCTACGAGCAGTACTTC
clone size: .
J gene: TRBJ2-7
V gene: TRBV4-2
D gene: TRBD1

CDR3 protein: CASRVTGGQPQHF
CDR3 DNA: TGCGCCAGCAGAGTGACAGGGGGTCAGCCCCAGCATTTT
clone size: .
J gene: TRBJ1-5
V gene: TRBV10-1
D gene: TRBD1

CDR3 protein: CASNGGQGRVGELFF
CDR3 DNA: TGTGCCAGCAACGGAGGACAGGGGCGGGTCGGGGAGCTGTTTTTT
clone size: .
J gene: TRBJ2-2
V gene: TRBV2
D gene: TRBD1

CDR3 protein: CASSQVSSYNSPLHF
CDR3 DNA: TGTGCCAGCAGCCAGGTGAGCTCCTATAATTCACCCCTCCACTTT
clone size: .
J gene: TRBJ1-6
V gene: TRBV3-1/TRBV3-2
D gene: .

CDR3 protein: CASSLAGRPDTQYF
CDR3 DNA: TGTGCCAGCAGTTTAGCGGGGAGACCAGATACGCAGTATTTT
clone size: .
J gene: TRBJ2-3
V gene: TRBV6-5
D gene: TRBD2

CDR3 protein: CASSQLQGRQNIQYF
CDR3 DNA: TGTGCCAGCAGTCAGCTCCAGGGAAGGCAAAACATTCAGTACTTC
clone size: .
J gene: TRBJ2-4
V gene: TRBV7-2
D gene: .

CDR3 protein: CASSLAGGLTDTQYF
CDR3 DNA: TGTGCCAGCAGCTTAGCGGGGGGACTCACAGATACGCAGTATTTT
clone size: .
J gene: TRBJ2-3
V gene: TRBV11-2
D gene: TRBD2

CDR3 protein: CASSIDGAGGSYNSPLHF
CDR3 DNA: TGTGCCAGTAGTATCGACGGGGCAGGGGGATCCTATAATTCACCCCTCCACTTT
clone size: .
J gene: TRBJ1-6
V gene: TRBV19
D gene: TRBD1

CDR3 protein: CASSFPRGQGNEQFF
CDR3 DNA: TGTGCCAGCAGCTTCCCGAGGGGACAGGGAAACGAGCAGTTCTTC
clone size: .
J gene: TRBJ2-1
V gene: TRBV5-6
D gene: TRBD1

CDR3 protein: CASSESRGSNQPQHF
CDR3 DNA: TGTGCCAGCAGTGAATCCAGGGGAAGCAATCAGCCCCAGCATTTT
clone size: .
J gene: TRBJ1-5
V gene: TRBV6-1
D gene: .

CDR3 protein: CASSPRTDGRSDTQYF
CDR3 DNA: TGTGCCAGCTCACCACGGACAGATGGAAGGTCAGATACGCAGTATTTT
clone size: .
J gene: TRBJ2-3
V gene: TRBV18
D gene: .

CDR3 protein: CASGASGGESTDTQYF
CDR3 DNA: TGTGCCAGCGGGGCTAGCGGGGGGGAAAGCACAGATACGCAGTATTTT
clone size: .
J gene: TRBJ2-3
V gene: TRBV7-9
D gene: TRBD2

CDR3 protein: CASSQDPISGQSNQPQHF
CDR3 DNA: TGCGCCAGCAGCCAAGACCCGATATCGGGACAGAGCAATCAGCCCCAGCATTTT
clone size: .
J gene: TRBJ1-5
V gene: TRBV4-3
D gene: TRBD1

CDR3 protein: CASSYSIAGLGYTF
CDR3 DNA: TGTGCCAGCAGTTACTCGATCGCAGGGCTGGGCTACACCTTC
clone size: few
J gene: TRBJ1-2
V gene: TRBV6-5
D gene: .

CDR3 protein: CASRITTGAFF
CDR3 DNA: TGTGCCAGCAGAATTACAACGGGGGCTTTCTTT
clone size: .
J gene: TRBJ1-1
V gene: TRBV12-3/TRBV12-4
D gene: .

CDR3 protein: CASSPPASTDTQYF
CDR3 DNA: TGTGCCAGCAGTCCCCCAGCGAGCACAGATACGCAGTATTTT
clone size: .
J gene: TRBJ2-3
V gene: TRBV27
D gene: .

CDR3 protein: CASSPTGVTGELFF
CDR3 DNA: TGTGCCAGCAGTCCCACAGGGGTTACCGGGGAGCTGTTTTTT
clone size: few
J gene: TRBJ2-2
V gene: TRBV6-5
D gene: TRBD1